Below, one T cell receptor beta chain is given with its context. V lost 7 bases and J 3 bases, leaving 16 bases between the germline ends. This CDR3 has 15 amino acids. Germline CDR1 reads MDHEN; CDR2 reads SYDVKM. This entry comes from a study of blood T cell repertoires in COVID-19. The data were produced by immunoSEQ multiplex PCR, yet TCRdb's version contains in-frame clones alone and is incomplete. Here the sample spans roughly 250,000 clones, approximately 80% being singletons. V is TRBV28 and J is TRBJ2-1; weak D call: TRBD1 (6 bases). The sequenced sample consisted of peripheral blood. The sequence came from a woman aged 55-70 years with active or convalescent COVID-19. CDR3 nucleotides: TGTGCCAGCACCCCTCCTTGGGGGCTCTACAATGAGCAGTTCTTC. Protein: CASTPPWGLYNEQFF.